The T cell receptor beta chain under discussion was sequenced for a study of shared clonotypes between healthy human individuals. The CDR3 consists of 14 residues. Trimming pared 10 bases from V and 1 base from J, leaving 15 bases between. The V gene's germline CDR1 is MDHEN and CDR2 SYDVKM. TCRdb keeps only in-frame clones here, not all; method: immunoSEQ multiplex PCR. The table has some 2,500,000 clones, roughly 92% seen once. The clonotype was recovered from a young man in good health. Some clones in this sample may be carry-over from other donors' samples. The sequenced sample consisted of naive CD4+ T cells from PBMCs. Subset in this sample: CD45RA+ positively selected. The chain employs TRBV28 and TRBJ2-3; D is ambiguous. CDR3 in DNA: TGTGCCACAGGTAACACGCACGGCACAGATACGCAGTATTTT. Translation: CATGNTHGTDTQYF.